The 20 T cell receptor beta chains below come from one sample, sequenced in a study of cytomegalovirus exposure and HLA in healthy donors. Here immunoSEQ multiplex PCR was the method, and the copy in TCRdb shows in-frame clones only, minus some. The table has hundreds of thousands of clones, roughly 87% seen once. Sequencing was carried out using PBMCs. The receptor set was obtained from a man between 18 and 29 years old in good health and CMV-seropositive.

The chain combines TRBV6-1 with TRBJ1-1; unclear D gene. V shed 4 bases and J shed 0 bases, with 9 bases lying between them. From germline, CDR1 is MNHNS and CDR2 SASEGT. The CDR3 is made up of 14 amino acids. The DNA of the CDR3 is TGTGCCAGCAGTGTAGGGAACCTGAACACTGAAGCTTTCTTT. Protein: CASSVGNLNTEAFF.

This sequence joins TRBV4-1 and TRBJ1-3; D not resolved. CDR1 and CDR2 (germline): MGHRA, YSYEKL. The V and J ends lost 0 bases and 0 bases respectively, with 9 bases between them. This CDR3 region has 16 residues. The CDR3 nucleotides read TGCGCCAGCAGCCAAGATAATGCAGGCTCTGGAAACACCATATATTTT. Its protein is CASSQDNAGSGNTIYF.

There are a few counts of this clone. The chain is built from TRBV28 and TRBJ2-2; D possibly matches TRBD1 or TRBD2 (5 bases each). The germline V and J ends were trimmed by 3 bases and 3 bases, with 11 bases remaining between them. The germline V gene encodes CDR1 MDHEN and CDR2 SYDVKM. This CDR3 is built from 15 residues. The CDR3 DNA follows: TGTGCCAGCAGTTTTGGCAGGGAGTACACCGGGGAGCTGTTTTTT. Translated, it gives CASSFGREYTGELFF. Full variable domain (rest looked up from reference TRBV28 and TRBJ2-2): DVKVTQSSRYLVKRTGEKVFLECVQDMDHENMFWYRQDPGLGLRLIYFSYDVKMKEKGDIPEGYSVSREKKERFSLILESASTNQTSMYLCASSFGREYTGELFFGEGSRLTVL.

The CDR3 sequence is CASSQGGDSTEAFF. In DNA, the CDR3 is TGTGCCAGCAGCCAAGGGGGAGATAGTACTGAAGCTTTCTTT. V and J are TRBV4-2 and TRBJ1-1, with no clear D. V lost 1 base and J 5 bases, leaving 11 bases between the germline ends. The CDR3 has 14 residues. Looked up from germline, CDR1 is LGHNA and CDR2 is YNFKEQ.

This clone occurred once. CDR3 DNA: TGTGCCAGCAGCGTGACTAGCGGGGGGAACACCGGGGAGCTGTTTTTT. Its protein is CASSVTSGGNTGELFF. V gene TRBV9 combines with J gene TRBJ2-2, with 12 bases identical to TRBD2. This CDR3 is built from 16 residues. V dropped 2 bases and J dropped 1; count of bases not matched to a gene: 0. In germline, CDR1 is SGDLS, CDR2 YYNGEE.

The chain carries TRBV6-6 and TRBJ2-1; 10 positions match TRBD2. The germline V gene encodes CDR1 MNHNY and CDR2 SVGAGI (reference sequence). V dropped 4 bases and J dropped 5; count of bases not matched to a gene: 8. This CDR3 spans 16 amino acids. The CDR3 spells CASSSPLAGDHNEQFF. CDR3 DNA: TGTGCCAGCAGTTCCCCCCTAGCGGGAGACCACAATGAGCAGTTCTTC.

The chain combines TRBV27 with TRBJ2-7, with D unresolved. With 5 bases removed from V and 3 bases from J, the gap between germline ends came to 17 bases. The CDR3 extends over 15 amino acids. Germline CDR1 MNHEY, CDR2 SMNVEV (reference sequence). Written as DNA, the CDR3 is TGTGCCAGCAGTAAAGGGTCGGGCAGAGACTACGAGCAGTACTTC. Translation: CASSKGSGRDYEQYF.

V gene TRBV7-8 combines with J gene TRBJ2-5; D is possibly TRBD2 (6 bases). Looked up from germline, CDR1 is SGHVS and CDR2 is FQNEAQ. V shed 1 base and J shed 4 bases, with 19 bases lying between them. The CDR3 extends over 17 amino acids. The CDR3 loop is CASSLGPGGVVLETQYF. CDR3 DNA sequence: TGTGCCAGCAGCTTAGGTCCAGGAGGGGTAGTATTAGAGACCCAGTACTTC.

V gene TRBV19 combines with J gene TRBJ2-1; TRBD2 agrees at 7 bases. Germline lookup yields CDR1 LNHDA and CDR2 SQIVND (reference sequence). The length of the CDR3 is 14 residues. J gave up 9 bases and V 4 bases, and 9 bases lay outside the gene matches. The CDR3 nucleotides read TGTGCCAGTAGTAAAGGGGAGGGCCTCGGTGAGCAGTTCTTC. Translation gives CASSKGEGLGEQFF.

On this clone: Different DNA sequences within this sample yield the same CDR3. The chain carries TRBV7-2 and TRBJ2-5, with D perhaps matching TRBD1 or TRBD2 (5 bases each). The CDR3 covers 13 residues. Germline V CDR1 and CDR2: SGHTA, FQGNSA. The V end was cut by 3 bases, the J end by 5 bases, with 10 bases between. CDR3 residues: CASSLGVRETQYF. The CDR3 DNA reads TGTGCCAGCAGCTTGGGGGTCCGGGAGACCCAGTACTTC. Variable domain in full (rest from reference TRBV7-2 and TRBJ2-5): GAGVSQSPSNKVTEKGKDVELRCDPISGHTALYWYRQSLGQGLEFLIYFQGNSAPDKSGLPSDRFSAERTGGSVSTLTIQRTQQEDSAVYLCASSLGVRETQYFGPGTRLLVL.

The CDR3 nucleotides read TGTGCCAGCAGTACCGGGACAGGGACCCACGAGCAGTACTTC. Encoded protein: CASSTGTGTHEQYF. The V call is TRBV28, the J call TRBJ2-7; 9 positions agree with TRBD1. The CDR3 has 14 amino acids. With V trimmed by 5 bases and J by 5 bases, 7 bases remained unmatched. Germline lookup yields CDR1 MDHEN and CDR2 SYDVKM.

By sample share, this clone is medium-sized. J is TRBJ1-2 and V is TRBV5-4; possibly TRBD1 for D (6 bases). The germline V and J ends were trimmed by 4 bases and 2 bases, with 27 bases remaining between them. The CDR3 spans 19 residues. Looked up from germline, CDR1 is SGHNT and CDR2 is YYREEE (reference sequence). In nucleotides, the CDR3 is TGTGCCAGCAGCCTCGTAATTGTACAAGTACGGGGGGCGAACTATGGCTACACCTTC. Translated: CASSLVIVQVRGANYGYTF.

CDR3 protein: CASSQIRNTGELFF. The CDR3 bases are TGTGCCAGCAGCCAAATCAGGAACACCGGGGAGCTGTTTTTT. The genes are TRBV4-2 and TRBJ2-2, with D unclear. Germline V CDR1 and CDR2: LGHNA, YNFKEQ. The CDR3 extends over 14 amino acids. The V gene lost 2 bases and the J gene lost 1 base, with 5 bases spanning the gap.

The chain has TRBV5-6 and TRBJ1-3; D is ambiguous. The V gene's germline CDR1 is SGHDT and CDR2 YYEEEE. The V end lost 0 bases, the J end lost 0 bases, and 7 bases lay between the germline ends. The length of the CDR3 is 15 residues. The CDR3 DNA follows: TGTGCCAGCAGCTTGGTGAGGTCCTCTGGAAACACCATATATTTT. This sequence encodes CASSLVRSSGNTIYF. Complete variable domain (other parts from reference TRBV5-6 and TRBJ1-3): DAGVTQSPTHLIKTRGQQVTLRCSPKSGHDTVSWYQQALGQGPQFIFQYYEEEERQRGNFPDRFSGHQFPNYSSELNVNALLLGDSALYLCASSLVRSSGNTIYFGEGSWLTVV.

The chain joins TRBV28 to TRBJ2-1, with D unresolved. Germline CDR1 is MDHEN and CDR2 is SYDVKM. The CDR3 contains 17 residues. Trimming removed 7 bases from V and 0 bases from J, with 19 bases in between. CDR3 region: CASKGAPPRISYNEQFF. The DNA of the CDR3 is TGTGCCAGCAAGGGTGCTCCACCTCGTATCTCCTACAATGAGCAGTTCTTC.

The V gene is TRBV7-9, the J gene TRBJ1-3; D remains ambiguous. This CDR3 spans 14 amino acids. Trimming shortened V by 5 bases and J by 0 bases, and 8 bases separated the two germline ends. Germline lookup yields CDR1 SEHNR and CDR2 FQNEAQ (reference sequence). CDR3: CASSHPFSGNTIYF. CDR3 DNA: TGTGCCAGCAGCCATCCTTTCTCTGGAAACACCATATATTTT. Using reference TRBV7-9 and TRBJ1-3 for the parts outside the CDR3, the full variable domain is DTGVSQNPRHKITKRGQNVTFRCDPISEHNRLYWYRQTLGQGPEFLTYFQNEAQLEKSRLLSDRFSAERPKGSFSTLEIQRTEQGDSAMYLCASSHPFSGNTIYFGEGSWLTVV.

The CDR3 loop is CASNTQTSGGYEQYF. CDR3 sequence (DNA): TGTGCCAGCAATACCCAGACTAGCGGGGGCTACGAGCAGTACTTC. The chain is built from TRBV28 and TRBJ2-7; 12 nucleotides align to TRBD2. The V and J ends lost 7 bases and 3 bases, in that order; junction bases with no gene match: 7. Germline V CDR1 and CDR2: MDHEN, SYDVKM. CDR3 length: 15 residues.

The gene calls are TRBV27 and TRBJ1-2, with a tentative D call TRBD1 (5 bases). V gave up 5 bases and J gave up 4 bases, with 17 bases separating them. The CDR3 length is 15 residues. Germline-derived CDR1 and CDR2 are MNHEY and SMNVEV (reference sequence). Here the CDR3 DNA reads TGTGCCAGCAGTCCGGCCGGGGGGAGATTCTATGGCTACACCTTC. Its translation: CASSPAGGRFYGYTF.

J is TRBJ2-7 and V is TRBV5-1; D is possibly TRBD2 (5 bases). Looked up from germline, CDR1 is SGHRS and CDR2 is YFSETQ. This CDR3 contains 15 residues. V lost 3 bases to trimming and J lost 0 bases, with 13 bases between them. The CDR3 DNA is TGCGCCAGCAGCTCGGTCGGGGTAAGCTCCTACGAGCAGTACTTC. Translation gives CASSSVGVSSYEQYF.

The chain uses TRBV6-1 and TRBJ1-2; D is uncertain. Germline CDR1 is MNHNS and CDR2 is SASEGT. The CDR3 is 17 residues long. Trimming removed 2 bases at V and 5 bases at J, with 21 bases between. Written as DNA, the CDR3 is TGTGCCAGCAGTGAATTTGGAACCGACCCTTATGGATATGGCTACACCTTC. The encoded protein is CASSEFGTDPYGYGYTF.